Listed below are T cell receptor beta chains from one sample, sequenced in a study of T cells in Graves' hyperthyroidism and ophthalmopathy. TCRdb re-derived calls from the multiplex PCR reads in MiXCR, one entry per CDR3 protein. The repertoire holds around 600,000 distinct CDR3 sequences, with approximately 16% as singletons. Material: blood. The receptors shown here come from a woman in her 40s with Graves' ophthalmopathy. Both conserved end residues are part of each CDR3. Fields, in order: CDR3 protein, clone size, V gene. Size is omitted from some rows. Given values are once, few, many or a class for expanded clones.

cdr3_aa: CASSLRRTGVHEQYF
clone_size: few
v_call: TRBV7-8

cdr3_aa: CASSSTGELFF
clone_size: many
v_call: TRBV3-1

cdr3_aa: CSARDHRGPYGYTF
clone_size: few
v_call: TRBV20-1

cdr3_aa: CSAEWGPDTQYF
clone_size: many
v_call: TRBV20-1

cdr3_aa: CDSSQGSNYGYTF
clone_size: -
v_call: TRBV3-1

cdr3_aa: CASGQGLAQPQHF
clone_size: once
v_call: TRBV2

cdr3_aa: CAISDRDNAITDTQYF
clone_size: -
v_call: TRBV10-3

cdr3_aa: CASSHAPPNTEAFF
clone_size: few
v_call: TRBV12-3/TRBV12-4

cdr3_aa: CASSLWTVQETQYF
clone_size: many
v_call: TRBV12-3/TRBV12-4

cdr3_aa: CASSEQEDSNQPQHF
clone_size: few
v_call: TRBV2

cdr3_aa: CASSPGPSGETYEQYF
clone_size: many
v_call: TRBV18

cdr3_aa: CASSPRGGRSYNEQFF
clone_size: -
v_call: TRBV5-1

cdr3_aa: CASSLQADTTISYEQYF
clone_size: few
v_call: TRBV19

cdr3_aa: CASSSDTDTQYF
clone_size: -
v_call: TRBV5-1

cdr3_aa: CARSYPGDINPKDTQYF
clone_size: many
v_call: TRBV7-3

cdr3_aa: CASSDILLAGGGYNEQFF
clone_size: many
v_call: TRBV11-1

cdr3_aa: CASSLAGEKLLF
clone_size: -
v_call: TRBV6-2/TRBV6-3

cdr3_aa: CASSLDPPHGYTF
clone_size: many
v_call: TRBV5-1

cdr3_aa: CASSPHSDRDAFF
clone_size: many
v_call: TRBV6-1

cdr3_aa: CASSLARADRVEKLFF
clone_size: few
v_call: TRBV5-1

cdr3_aa: CASSRQSGEQFF
clone_size: many
v_call: TRBV11-2

cdr3_aa: CASNSDRRDTQYF
clone_size: -
v_call: TRBV11-2

cdr3_aa: CASSWGQPNTEAFF
clone_size: many
v_call: TRBV12-3/TRBV12-4

cdr3_aa: CASSRGLAGGLDTGELFF
clone_size: -
v_call: TRBV5-1

cdr3_aa: CASGLLRGGQSEAFF
clone_size: few
v_call: TRBV11-2

cdr3_aa: CSARDVTGAEGYTF
clone_size: few
v_call: TRBV20-1

cdr3_aa: CASSYPSSGHGGFTDTQYF
clone_size: -
v_call: TRBV6-1

cdr3_aa: CASSELGRSTPLHF
clone_size: few
v_call: TRBV6-1

cdr3_aa: CASSLGGQKNYGYTF
clone_size: -
v_call: TRBV6-2/TRBV6-3

cdr3_aa: CASSGLAQQETQYF
clone_size: many
v_call: TRBV2

cdr3_aa: CASSQENGILPGNTIYF
clone_size: many
v_call: TRBV3-1

cdr3_aa: CASSLVTVNTEAFF
clone_size: many
v_call: TRBV28

cdr3_aa: CASSLRSRGLSQPQHF
clone_size: many
v_call: TRBV12-3/TRBV12-4

cdr3_aa: CASSPTGLATDTQYF
clone_size: many
v_call: TRBV7-3

cdr3_aa: CASSYTGTSGKNEQFF
clone_size: -
v_call: TRBV13

cdr3_aa: CASTNDGDLGYTF
clone_size: -
v_call: TRBV6-2/TRBV6-3

cdr3_aa: CASSGGTFANEQFF
clone_size: -
v_call: TRBV6-2/TRBV6-3

cdr3_aa: CASSLHGSGDGYTF
clone_size: many
v_call: TRBV5-1

cdr3_aa: CSVEVIGYEQYF
clone_size: few
v_call: TRBV29-1

cdr3_aa: CAWEPSGRAWTGELFF
clone_size: once
v_call: TRBV30

cdr3_aa: CASSFWGVRELGGTEAFF
clone_size: -
v_call: TRBV13

cdr3_aa: CASSLRRVANEQFF
clone_size: -
v_call: TRBV12-3/TRBV12-4

cdr3_aa: CSAIKPSSFGNQPQHF
clone_size: many
v_call: TRBV20-1

cdr3_aa: CASSLATGAGNTIYF
clone_size: -
v_call: TRBV7-6

cdr3_aa: CASSLGASGRGRLETQYF
clone_size: few
v_call: TRBV14

cdr3_aa: CASSPTGGADPGELFF
clone_size: -
v_call: TRBV19

cdr3_aa: CANPTGEAHEQFF
clone_size: few
v_call: TRBV19

cdr3_aa: CASSLWGWNTEAFF
clone_size: many
v_call: TRBV12-3/TRBV12-4

cdr3_aa: CASGPAGGGGQPQHF
clone_size: many
v_call: TRBV6-2/TRBV6-3

cdr3_aa: CSATDRGRNIQYF
clone_size: -
v_call: TRBV20-1

cdr3_aa: CASSVSRVNEQFF
clone_size: -
v_call: TRBV2